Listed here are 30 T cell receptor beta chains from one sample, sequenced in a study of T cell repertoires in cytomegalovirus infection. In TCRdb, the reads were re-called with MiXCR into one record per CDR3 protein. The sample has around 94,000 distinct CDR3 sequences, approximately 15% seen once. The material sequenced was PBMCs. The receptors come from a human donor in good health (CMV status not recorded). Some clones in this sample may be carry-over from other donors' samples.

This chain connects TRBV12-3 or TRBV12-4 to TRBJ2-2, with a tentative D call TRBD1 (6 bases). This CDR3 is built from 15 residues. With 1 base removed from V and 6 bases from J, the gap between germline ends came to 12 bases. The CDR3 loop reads CASSLEGVVAGELFF. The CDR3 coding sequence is TGTGCCAGCAGTTTAGAGGGGGTGGTCGCCGGGGAGCTGTTTTTT.

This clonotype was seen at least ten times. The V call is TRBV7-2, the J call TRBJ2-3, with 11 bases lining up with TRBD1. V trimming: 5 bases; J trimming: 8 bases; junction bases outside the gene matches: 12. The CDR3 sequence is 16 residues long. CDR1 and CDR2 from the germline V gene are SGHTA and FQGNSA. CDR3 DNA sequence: TGTGCCAGCAGCCCCACGGCCGGGACAGGGGGGTTTACGCAGTATTTT. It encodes CASSPTAGTGGFTQYF. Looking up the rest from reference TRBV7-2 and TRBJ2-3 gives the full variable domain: GAGVSQSPSNKVTEKGKDVELRCDPISGHTALYWYRQSLGQGLEFLIYFQGNSAPDKSGLPSDRFSAERTGGSVSTLTIQRTQQEDSAVYLCASSPTAGTGGFTQYFGPGTRLTVL.

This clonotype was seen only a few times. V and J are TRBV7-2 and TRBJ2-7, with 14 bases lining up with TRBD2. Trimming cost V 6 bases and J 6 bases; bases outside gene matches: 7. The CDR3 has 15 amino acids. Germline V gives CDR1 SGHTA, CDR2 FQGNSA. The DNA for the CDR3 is TGTGCCAGCAGTCCGGGACTAGCGGGGGCCGCCGAGCAGTACTTC. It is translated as CASSPGLAGAAEQYF.

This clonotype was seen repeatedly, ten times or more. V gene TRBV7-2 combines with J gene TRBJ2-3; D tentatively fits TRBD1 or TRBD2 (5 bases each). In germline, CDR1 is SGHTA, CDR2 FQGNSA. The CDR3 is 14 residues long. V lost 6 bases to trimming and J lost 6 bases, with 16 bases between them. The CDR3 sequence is CASSWSGPSDTQYF. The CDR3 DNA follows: TGTGCCAGCAGTTGGTCGGGGCCCTCCGATACGCAGTATTTT.

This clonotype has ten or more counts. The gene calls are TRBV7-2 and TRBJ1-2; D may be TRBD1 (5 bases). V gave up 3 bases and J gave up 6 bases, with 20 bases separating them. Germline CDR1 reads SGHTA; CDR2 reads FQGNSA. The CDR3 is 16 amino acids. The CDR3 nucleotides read TGTGCCAGCAGCTTTAACGGAGGCAGGGCGACGGATGGCTACACCTTC. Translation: CASSFNGGRATDGYTF.

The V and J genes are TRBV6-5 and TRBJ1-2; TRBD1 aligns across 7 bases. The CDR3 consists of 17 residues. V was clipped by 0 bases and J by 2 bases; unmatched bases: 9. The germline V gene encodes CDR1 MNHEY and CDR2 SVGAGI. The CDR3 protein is CASSYSAGTARNYGYTF. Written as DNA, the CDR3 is TGTGCCAGCAGTTACTCTGCCGGGACAGCGAGGAACTATGGCTACACCTTC.

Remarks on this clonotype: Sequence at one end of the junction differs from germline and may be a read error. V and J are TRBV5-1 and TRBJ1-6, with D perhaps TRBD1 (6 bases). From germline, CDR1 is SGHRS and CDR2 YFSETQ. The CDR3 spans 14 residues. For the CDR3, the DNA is TGCGCCAGCAGCCTGGACGAGGGGGATTCACCCCTCTACTTT. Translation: CASSLDEGDSPLYF.

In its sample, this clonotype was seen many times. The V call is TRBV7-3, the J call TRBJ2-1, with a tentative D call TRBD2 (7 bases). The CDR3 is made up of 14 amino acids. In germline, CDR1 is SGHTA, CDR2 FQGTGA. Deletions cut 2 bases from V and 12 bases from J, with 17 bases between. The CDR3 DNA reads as TGTGCCAGCAGCTTAGGGGGGGGCCCTCGGGGGCAGTTCTTC. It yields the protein CASSLGGGPRGQFF.

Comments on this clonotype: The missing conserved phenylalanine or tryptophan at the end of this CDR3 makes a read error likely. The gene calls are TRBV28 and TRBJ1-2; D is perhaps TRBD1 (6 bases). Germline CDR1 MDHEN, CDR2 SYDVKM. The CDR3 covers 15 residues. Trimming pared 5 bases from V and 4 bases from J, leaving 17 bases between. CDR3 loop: CASSDPVGGAYGYTL. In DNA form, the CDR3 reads TGTGCCAGCAGTGACCCAGTCGGGGGGGCCTATGGCTACACCTTA.

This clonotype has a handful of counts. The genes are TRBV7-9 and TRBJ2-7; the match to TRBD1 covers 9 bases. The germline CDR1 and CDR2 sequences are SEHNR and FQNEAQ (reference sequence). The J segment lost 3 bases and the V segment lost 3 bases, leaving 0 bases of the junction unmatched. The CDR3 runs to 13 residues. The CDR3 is CASSLTGGYEQYF. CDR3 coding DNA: TGTGCCAGCAGCTTGACAGGGGGCTACGAGCAGTACTTC.

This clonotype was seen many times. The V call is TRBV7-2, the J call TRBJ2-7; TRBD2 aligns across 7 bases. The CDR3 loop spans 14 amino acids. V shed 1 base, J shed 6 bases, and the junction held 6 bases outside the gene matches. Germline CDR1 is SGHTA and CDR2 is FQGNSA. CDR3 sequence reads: CASSLDWTRTEQYF. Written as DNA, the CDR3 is TGTGCCAGCAGCTTAGATTGGACTAGAACCGAGCAGTACTTC.

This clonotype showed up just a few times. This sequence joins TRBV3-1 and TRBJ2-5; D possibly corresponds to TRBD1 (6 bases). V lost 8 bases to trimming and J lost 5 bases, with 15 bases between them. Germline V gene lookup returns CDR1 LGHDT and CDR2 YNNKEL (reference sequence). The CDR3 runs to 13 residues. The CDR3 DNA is TGTGCCAGCGGAAAAGCAGGGGACGAGACCCAGTACTTC. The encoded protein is CASGKAGDETQYF.

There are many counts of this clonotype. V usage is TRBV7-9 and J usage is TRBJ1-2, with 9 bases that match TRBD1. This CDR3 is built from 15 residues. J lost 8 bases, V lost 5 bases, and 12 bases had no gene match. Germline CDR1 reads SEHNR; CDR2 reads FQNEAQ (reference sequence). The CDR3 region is CASSPDTGGAGGYTF. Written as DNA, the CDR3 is TGTGCCAGCAGCCCGGACACAGGGGGCGCCGGGGGCTACACCTTC.

This chain's CDR3 is CASSIDPGWVRTEAFF. As DNA, the CDR3 is TGTGCCAGTAGTATAGATCCTGGATGGGTGCGCACTGAAGCTTTCTTT. The chain has TRBV19 and TRBJ1-1; the D is unclear. CDR3 size: 16 residues. V was clipped by 0 bases and J by 4 bases, with 15 bases between them. The germline gives CDR1 LNHDA, CDR2 SQIVND (reference sequence).

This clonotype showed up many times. DNA of the CDR3: TGTGCCAGCAGCCATGCAGGGGGGAATTCACCCCTCCACTTT. Translated, it gives CASSHAGGNSPLHF. The chain is built from TRBV7-2 and TRBJ1-6, with 7 positions matching TRBD1. The CDR3 extends over 14 amino acids. Germline loops: CDR1 SGHTA, CDR2 FQGNSA. With 5 bases clipped from V and 7 bases from J, the junction kept 5 bases outside the gene matches.

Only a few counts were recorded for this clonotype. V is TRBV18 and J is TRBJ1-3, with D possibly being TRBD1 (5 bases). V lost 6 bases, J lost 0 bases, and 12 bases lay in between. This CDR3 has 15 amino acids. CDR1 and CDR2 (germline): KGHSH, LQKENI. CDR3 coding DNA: TGTGCCAGCTCCCCTACAGGTATCTCTGGAAACACCATATATTTT. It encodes CASSPTGISGNTIYF.

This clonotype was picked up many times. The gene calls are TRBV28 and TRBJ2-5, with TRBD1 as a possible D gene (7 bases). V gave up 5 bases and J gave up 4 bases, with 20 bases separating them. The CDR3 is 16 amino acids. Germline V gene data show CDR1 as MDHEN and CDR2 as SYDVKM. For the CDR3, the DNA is TGTGCCAGCAGTAACAGGGGAGGACCCGCGGGAGAGACCCAGTACTTC. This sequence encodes CASSNRGGPAGETQYF.

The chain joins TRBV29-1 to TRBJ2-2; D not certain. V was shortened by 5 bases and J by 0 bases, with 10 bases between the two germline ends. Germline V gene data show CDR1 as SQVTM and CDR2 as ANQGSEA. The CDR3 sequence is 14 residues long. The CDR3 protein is CSVIGVSNTGELFF. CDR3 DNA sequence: TGCAGCGTTATCGGTGTCTCGAACACCGGGGAGCTGTTTTTT.

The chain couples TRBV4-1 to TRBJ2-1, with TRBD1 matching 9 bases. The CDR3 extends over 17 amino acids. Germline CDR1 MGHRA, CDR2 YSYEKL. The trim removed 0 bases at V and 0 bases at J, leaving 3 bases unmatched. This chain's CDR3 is CASSQEGQGYSYNEQFF. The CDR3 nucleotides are TGCGCCAGCAGCCAAGAGGGACAGGGCTACTCCTACAATGAGCAGTTCTTC.

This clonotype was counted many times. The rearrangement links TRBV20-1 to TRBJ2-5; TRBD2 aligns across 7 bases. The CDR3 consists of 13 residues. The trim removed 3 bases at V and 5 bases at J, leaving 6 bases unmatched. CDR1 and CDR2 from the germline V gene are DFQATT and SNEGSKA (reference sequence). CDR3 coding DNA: TGCAGTGCTAGGCGGCGGGGAGGGGAGACCCAGTACTTC. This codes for CSARRRGGETQYF.

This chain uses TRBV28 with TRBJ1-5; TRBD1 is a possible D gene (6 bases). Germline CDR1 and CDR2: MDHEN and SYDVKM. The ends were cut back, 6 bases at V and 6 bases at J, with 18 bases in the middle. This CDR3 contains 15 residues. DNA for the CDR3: TGTGCCAGCAGGCGCTTCCAGGGGAAGGGTCAGCCCCAGCATTTT. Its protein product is CASRRFQGKGQPQHF.

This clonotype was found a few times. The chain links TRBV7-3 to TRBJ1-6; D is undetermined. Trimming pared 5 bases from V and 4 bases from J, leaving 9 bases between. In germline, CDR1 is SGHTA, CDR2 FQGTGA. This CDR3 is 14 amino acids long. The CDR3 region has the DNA TGTGCCAGCAGCCGGACGTGGTATAATTCACCCCTCCACTTT. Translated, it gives CASSRTWYNSPLHF.

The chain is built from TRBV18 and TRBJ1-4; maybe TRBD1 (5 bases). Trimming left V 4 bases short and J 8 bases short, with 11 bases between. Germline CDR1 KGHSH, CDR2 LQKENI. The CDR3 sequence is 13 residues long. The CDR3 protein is CASSRGDEEKLFF. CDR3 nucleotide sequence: TGTGCCAGCTCACGGGGGGATGAGGAAAAACTGTTTTTT. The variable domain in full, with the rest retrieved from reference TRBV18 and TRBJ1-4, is NAGVMQNPRHLVRRRGQEARLRCSPMKGHSHVYWYRQLPEEGLKFMVYLQKENIIDESGMPKERFSAEFPKEGPSILRIQQVVRGDSAAYFCASSRGDEEKLFFGSGTQLSVL.

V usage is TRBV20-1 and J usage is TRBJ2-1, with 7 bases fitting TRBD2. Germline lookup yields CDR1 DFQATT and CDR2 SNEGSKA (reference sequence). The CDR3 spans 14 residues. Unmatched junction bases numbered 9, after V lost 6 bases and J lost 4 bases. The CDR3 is CSAELASGYNEQFF. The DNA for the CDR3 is TGCAGTGCGGAGTTGGCTAGCGGATACAATGAGCAGTTCTTC.

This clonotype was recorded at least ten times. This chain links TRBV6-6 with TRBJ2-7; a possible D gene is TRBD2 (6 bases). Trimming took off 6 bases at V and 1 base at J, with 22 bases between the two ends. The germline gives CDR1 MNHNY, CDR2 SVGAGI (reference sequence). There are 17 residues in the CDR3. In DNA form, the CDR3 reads TGTGCCAGCAGCCGACGTCTTAAGGCAGGGACTTCCTACGAGCAGTACTTC. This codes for CASSRRLKAGTSYEQYF.

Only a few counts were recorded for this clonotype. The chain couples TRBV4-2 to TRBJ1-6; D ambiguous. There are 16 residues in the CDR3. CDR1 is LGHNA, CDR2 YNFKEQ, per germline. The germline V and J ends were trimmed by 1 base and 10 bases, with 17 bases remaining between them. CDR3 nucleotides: TGTGCCAGCAGCCAAGTTTACCAGGAAGCGGACTCACCCCTCCACTTT. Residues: CASSQVYQEADSPLHF.

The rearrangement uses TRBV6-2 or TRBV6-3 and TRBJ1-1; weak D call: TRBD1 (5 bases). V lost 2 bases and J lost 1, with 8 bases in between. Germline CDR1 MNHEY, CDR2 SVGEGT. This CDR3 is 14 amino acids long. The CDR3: CASSYKGENTEAFF. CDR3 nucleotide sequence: TGTGCCAGCAGTTACAAAGGGGAGAACACTGAAGCTTTCTTT.

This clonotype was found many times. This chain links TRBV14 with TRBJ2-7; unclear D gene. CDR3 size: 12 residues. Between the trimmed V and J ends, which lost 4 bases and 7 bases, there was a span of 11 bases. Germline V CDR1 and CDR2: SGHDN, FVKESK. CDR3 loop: CASSPNSGEQYF. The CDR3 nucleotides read TGTGCCAGCAGCCCGAATTCTGGGGAGCAGTACTTC.

CDR3 sequence: CASSLQAGANTGELFF. CDR3 nucleotides: TGTGCCAGCAGCTTACAAGCGGGGGCAAACACCGGGGAGCTGTTTTTT. This chain joins TRBV7-6 and TRBJ2-2, with 8 bases aligning to TRBD2. The germline V gene encodes CDR1 SGHVS and CDR2 FNYEAQ. J was trimmed by 2 bases and V by 2 bases; bases with no gene match: 4. This CDR3 spans 16 amino acids.

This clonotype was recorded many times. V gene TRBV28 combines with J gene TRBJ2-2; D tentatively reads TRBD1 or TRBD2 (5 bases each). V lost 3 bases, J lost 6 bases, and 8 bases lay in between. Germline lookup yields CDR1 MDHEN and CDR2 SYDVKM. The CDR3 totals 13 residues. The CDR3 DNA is TGTGCCAGCAGTTTGTGGGGGTCCGGGGAGCTGTTTTTT. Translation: CASSLWGSGELFF. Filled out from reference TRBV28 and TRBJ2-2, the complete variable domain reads DVKVTQSSRYLVKRTGEKVFLECVQDMDHENMFWYRQDPGLGLRLIYFSYDVKMKEKGDIPEGYSVSREKKERFSLILESASTNQTSMYLCASSLWGSGELFFGEGSRLTVL.